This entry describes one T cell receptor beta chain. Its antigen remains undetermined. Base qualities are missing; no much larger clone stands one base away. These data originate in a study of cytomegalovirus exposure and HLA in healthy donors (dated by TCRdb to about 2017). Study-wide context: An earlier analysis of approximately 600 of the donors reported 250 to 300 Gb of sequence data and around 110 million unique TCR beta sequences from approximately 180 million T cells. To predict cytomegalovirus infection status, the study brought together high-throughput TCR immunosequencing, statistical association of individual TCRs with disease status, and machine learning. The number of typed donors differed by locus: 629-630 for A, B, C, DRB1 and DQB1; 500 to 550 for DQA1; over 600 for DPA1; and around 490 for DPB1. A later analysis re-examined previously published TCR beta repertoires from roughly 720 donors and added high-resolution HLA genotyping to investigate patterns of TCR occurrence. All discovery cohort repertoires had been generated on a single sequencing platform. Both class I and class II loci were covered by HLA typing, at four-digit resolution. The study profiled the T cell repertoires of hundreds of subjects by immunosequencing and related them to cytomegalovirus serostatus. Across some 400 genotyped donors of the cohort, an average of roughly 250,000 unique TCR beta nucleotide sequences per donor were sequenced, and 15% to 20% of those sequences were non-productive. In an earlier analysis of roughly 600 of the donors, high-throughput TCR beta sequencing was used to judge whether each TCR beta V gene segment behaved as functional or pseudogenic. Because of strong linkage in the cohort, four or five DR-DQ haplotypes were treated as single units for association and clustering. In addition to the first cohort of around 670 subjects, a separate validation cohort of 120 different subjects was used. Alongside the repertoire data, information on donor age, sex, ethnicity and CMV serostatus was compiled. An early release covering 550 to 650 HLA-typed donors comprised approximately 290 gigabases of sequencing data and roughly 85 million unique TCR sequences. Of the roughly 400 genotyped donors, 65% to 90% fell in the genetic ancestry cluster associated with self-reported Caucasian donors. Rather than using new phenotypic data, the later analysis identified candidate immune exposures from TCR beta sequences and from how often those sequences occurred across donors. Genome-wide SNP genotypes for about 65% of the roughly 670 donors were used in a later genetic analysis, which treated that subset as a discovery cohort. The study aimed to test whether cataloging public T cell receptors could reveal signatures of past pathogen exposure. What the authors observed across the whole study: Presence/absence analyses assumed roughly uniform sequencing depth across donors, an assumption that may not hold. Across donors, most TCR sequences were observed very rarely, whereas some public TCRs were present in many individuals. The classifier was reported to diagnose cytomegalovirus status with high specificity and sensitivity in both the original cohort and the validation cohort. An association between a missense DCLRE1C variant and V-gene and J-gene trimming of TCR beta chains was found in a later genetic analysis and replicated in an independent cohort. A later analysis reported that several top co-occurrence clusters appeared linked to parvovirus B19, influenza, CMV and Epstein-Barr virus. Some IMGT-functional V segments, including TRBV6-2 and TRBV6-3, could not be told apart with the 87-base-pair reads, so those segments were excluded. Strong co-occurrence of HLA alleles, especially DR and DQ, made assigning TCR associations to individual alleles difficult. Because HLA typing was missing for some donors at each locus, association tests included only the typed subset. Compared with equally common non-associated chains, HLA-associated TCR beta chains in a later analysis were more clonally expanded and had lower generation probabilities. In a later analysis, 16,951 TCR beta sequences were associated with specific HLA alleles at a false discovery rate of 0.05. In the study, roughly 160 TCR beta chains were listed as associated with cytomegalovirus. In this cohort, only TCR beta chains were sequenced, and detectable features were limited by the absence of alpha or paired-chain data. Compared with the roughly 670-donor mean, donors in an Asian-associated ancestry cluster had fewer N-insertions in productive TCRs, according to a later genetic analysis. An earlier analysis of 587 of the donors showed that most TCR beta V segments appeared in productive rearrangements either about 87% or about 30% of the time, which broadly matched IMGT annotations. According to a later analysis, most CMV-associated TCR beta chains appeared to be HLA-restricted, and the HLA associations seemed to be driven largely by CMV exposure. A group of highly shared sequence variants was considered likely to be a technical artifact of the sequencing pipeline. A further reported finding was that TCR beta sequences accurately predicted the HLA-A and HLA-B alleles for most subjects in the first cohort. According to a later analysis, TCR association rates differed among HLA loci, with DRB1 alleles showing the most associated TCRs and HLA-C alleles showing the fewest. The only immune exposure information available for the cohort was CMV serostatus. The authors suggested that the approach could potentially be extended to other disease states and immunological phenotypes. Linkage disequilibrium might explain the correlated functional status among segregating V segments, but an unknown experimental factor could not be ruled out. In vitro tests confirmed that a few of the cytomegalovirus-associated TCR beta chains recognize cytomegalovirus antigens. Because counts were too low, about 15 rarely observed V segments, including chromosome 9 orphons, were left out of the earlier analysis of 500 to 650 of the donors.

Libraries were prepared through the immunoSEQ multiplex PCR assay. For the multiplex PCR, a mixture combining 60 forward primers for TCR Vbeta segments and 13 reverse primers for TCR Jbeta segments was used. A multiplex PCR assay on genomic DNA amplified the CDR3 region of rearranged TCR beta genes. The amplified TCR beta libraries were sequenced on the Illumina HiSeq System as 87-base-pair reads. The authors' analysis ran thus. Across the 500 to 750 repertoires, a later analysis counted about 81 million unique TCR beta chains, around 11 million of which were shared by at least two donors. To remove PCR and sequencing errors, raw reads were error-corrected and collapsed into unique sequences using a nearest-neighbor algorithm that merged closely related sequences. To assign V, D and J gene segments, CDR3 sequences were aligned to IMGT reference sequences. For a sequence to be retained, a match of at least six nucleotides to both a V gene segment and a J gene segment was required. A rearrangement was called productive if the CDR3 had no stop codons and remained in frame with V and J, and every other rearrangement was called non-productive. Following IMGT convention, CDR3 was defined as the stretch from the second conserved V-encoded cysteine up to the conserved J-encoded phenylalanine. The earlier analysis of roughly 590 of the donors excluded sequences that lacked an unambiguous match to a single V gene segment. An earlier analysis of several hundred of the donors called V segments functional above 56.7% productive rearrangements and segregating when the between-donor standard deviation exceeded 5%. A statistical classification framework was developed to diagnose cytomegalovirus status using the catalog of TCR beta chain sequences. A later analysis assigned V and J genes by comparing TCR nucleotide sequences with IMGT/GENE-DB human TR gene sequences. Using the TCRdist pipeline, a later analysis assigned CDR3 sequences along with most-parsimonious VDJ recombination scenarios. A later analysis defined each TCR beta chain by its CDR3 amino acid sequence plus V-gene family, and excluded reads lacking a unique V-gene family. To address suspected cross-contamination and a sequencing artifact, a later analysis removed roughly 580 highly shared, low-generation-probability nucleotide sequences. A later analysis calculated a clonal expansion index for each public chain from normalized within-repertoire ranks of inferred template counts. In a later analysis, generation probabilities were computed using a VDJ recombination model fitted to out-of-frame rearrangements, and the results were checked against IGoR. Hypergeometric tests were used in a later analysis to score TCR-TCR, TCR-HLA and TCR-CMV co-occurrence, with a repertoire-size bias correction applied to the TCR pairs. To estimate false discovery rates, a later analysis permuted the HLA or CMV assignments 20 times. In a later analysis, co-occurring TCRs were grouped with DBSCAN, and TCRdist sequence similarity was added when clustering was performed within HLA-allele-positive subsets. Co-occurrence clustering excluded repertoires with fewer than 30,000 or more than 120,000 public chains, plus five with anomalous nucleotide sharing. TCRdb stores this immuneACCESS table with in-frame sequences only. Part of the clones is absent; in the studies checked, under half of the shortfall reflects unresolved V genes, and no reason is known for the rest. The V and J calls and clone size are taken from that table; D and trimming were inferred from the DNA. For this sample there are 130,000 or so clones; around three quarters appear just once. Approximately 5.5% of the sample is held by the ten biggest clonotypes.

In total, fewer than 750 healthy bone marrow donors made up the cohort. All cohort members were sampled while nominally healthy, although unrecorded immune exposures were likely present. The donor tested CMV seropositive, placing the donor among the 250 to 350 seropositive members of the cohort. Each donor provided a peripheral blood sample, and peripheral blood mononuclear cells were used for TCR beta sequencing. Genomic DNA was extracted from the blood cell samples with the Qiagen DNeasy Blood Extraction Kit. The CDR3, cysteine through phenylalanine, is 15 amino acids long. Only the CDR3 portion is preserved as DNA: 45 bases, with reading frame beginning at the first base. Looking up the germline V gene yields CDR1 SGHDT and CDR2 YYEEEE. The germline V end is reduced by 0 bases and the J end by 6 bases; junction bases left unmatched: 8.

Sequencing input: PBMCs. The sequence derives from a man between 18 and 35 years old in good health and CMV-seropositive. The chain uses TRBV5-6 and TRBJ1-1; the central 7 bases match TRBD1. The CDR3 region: CASSLDQGGFAEAFF. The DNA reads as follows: TGTGCCAGCAGCTTGGACCAGGGGGGATTTGCTGAAGCTTTCTTT.